The 8 T cell receptor beta chains in this list originate from one sample, sequenced in a study of shared clonotypes between healthy human individuals. Data came from immunoSEQ multiplex PCR; TCRdb stores just in-frame clones and leaves some out. This table has over a million clones, around 78% appearing once. The sample consisted of memory CD4+ T cells from PBMCs. Subset in this sample: CD45RA-negative fraction. Source of these receptors: a man younger than 30 in good health. Some clones in this sample may be carry-over from other donors' samples.

The chain recombines TRBV19 with TRBJ2-5; 9 bases align to TRBD1. V gave up 7 bases and J gave up 1 base; unmatched junction bases: 10. The CDR3 consists of 16 residues. From germline, CDR1 is LNHDA and CDR2 SQIVND (reference sequence). CDR3 sequence: CASTPQGALAQETQYF. CDR3 DNA: TGTGCCAGTACCCCACAGGGGGCGCTGGCCCAAGAGACCCAGTACTTC.

The J gene is TRBJ2-6, the V gene TRBV5-1; the D call may be TRBD1 or TRBD2 (5 bases each). The CDR3 consists of 15 residues. Germline V CDR1 and CDR2: SGHRS, YFSETQ. V was shortened by 4 bases and J by 12 bases, with 20 bases between the two germline ends. DNA of the CDR3: TGCGCCAGCAGCCCGTCGGGACCGTTAAGCGGCGTCCTGACTTTC. Amino acid sequence: CASSPSGPLSGVLTF.

This chain connects TRBV21-1 to TRBJ2-1; the table's D call, TRBD2, has no DNA check behind it. TRBV21-1 is a pseudogene segment. This CDR3 region has 16 residues. The chain's CDR3 is CASSKEIAGGVFEQFF. In DNA, the CDR3 is TGTGCCAGCAGCAAAGAGATAGCGGGAGGTGTATTTGAGCAGTTCTTC.

V and J are TRBV2 and TRBJ2-7; 11 bases align to TRBD2. The V and J ends lost 6 bases and 7 bases, in that order; junction bases with no gene match: 8. Germline V gene sequence: CDR1 SNHLY, CDR2 FYNNEI. The CDR3 is 14 residues long. Written as DNA, the CDR3 is TGTGCCAGCAGGGGGACTGTAGCGGGAGGGGAGCAGTACTTC. Translation: CASRGTVAGGEQYF.

This clone was detected only a few times. Distinct nucleotide sequences in the sample also encode this CDR3. The rearrangement joins TRBV5-1 to TRBJ1-5; D perhaps matches TRBD1 (6 bases). The V and J ends lost 0 bases and 4 bases respectively, with 11 bases between them. The CDR3 extends over 15 amino acids. Germline-derived CDR1 and CDR2 are SGHRS and YFSETQ. The chain's CDR3 is CASSLGGPGNQPQHF. DNA of the CDR3: TGCGCCAGCAGCTTGGGGGGGCCTGGTAATCAGCCCCAGCATTTT.

This chain connects TRBV9 to TRBJ2-7; D may be TRBD1 or TRBD2 (5 bases each). V lost 4 bases and J lost 2, with 16 bases in between. Looked up from germline, CDR1 is SGDLS and CDR2 is YYNGEE. The CDR3 has 15 amino acids. The CDR3 here is CASSPRLGTAYEQYF. The CDR3 DNA follows: TGTGCCAGCAGCCCCCGCTTAGGGACGGCCTACGAGCAGTACTTC.

This rearrangement joins TRBV30 to TRBJ2-1; tentatively, D is TRBD2 (5 bases). Germline loops: CDR1 GTSNPN, CDR2 SVGIG (reference sequence). The CDR3 length is 14 residues. The V and J ends lost 4 bases and 15 bases respectively, with 25 bases between them. Here the CDR3 reads CAWKMSAAEQIGFF. The CDR3, as DNA: TGTGCCTGGAAAATGAGTGCAGCGGAGCAGATCGGGTTCTTC. Combining the CDR3 with reference TRBV30 and TRBJ2-1 gives the whole variable domain SQTIHQWPATLVQPVGSPLSLECTVEGTSNPNLYWYRQAAGRGLQLLFYSVGIGQISSEVPQNLSASRPQDRQFILSSKKLLLSDSGFYLCAWKMSAAEQIGFFGPGTRLTVL.

The chain combines TRBV4-1 with TRBJ2-1, with unresolved D. This CDR3 spans 14 amino acids. V was cut by 1 base and J by 8 bases, with 12 bases left in between. The germline V gene encodes CDR1 MGHRA and CDR2 YSYEKL. The CDR3 region has the DNA TGCGCCAGCAGCCAAGTGACCAGTTTAGATGAGCAGTTCTTC. Amino acids: CASSQVTSLDEQFF.